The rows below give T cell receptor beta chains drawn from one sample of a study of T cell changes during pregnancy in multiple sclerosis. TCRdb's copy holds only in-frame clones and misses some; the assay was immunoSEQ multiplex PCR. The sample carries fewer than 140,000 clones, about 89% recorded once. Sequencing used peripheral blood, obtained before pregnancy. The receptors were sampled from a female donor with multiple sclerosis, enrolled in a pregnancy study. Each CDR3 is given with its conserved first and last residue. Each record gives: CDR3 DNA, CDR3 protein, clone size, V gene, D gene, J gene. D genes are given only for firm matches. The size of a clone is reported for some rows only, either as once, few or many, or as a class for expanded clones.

cdr3_nt: TGTGCCAGCAGCCCCATCGGGGGGGTTTTGGAGCAGTTCTTC
cdr3_aa: CASSPIGGVLEQFF
clone_size: .
v_call: TRBV7-9
d_call: TRBD2
j_call: TRBJ2-1

cdr3_nt: TGTGCCAGTATACCATCTAGCGGACCCTACGAGCAGTACTTC
cdr3_aa: CASIPSSGPYEQYF
clone_size: few
v_call: TRBV19
d_call: TRBD2
j_call: TRBJ2-7

cdr3_nt: TGTGCCAGCAGTGACTCTAGCGGGCTCTCCTACAATGAGCAGTTCTTC
cdr3_aa: CASSDSSGLSYNEQFF
clone_size: .
v_call: TRBV6-4
d_call: TRBD2
j_call: TRBJ2-1

cdr3_nt: TGTGCCAGCAGCTTGGATGAGGGAGGATCCACAGATACGCAGTATTTT
cdr3_aa: CASSLDEGGSTDTQYF
clone_size: .
v_call: TRBV5-4
d_call: .
j_call: TRBJ2-3

cdr3_nt: TGTGCCAGCAGGGCGACAGCGGAAGCTTTCTTT
cdr3_aa: CASRATAEAFF
clone_size: .
v_call: TRBV6-5
d_call: .
j_call: TRBJ1-1

cdr3_nt: TGTGCCAGCAATAGCGGGGGGAATGAGCAGTTCTTC
cdr3_aa: CASNSGGNEQFF
clone_size: .
v_call: TRBV6-6
d_call: TRBD2
j_call: TRBJ2-1

cdr3_nt: TGTGCCTGGAGTTCCCGTCGGGAGCAGTACTTC
cdr3_aa: CAWSSRREQYF
clone_size: .
v_call: TRBV30
d_call: .
j_call: TRBJ2-7

cdr3_nt: TGTGCCAGCAGATCGAAGGGACAGTCTCTCATTTCCGGGGCCAACGTCCTGACTTTC
cdr3_aa: CASRSKGQSLISGANVLTF
clone_size: .
v_call: TRBV7-2
d_call: TRBD1
j_call: TRBJ2-6

cdr3_nt: TGTGCCAGCAGTTCGAGCCTTCTTTACACAGATACGCAGTATTTT
cdr3_aa: CASSSSLLYTDTQYF
clone_size: .
v_call: TRBV6-1
d_call: .
j_call: TRBJ2-3

cdr3_nt: TGTGCCAGCAGCCAGATTGTCCCTTATGGCTACACCTTC
cdr3_aa: CASSQIVPYGYTF
clone_size: .
v_call: TRBV6-6
d_call: .
j_call: TRBJ1-2

cdr3_nt: TGTGCCAGCAGCTCAACAGGGGGTCGGAACACTGAAGCTTTCTTT
cdr3_aa: CASSSTGGRNTEAFF
clone_size: .
v_call: TRBV7-9
d_call: TRBD1
j_call: TRBJ1-1

cdr3_nt: TGTGCCAGCAGCTTAATCCCGACAGGGCGCAGCACCGGGGAGCTGTTTTTT
cdr3_aa: CASSLIPTGRSTGELFF
clone_size: .
v_call: TRBV11-3
d_call: TRBD1
j_call: TRBJ2-2

cdr3_nt: TGTGCCAGCAGCCGACAGGGTCGGAATCAGCCCCAGCATTTT
cdr3_aa: CASSRQGRNQPQHF
clone_size: .
v_call: TRBV6-1
d_call: TRBD1
j_call: TRBJ1-5

cdr3_nt: TGTGCCAGCAGTTTAACGCACGCGTGGGCTATTGGTGCTTTCTTT
cdr3_aa: CASSLTHAWAIGAFF
clone_size: .
v_call: TRBV28
d_call: .
j_call: TRBJ1-1

cdr3_nt: TGTGCCAGCAGTTACTACCCATCCCCGACGCAGTATTTT
cdr3_aa: CASSYYPSPTQYF
clone_size: .
v_call: TRBV27
d_call: .
j_call: TRBJ2-3

cdr3_nt: TGTGCCAGCAGCCCCCCGGGACTTAGATCCGAGCAGTACTTC
cdr3_aa: CASSPPGLRSEQYF
clone_size: .
v_call: TRBV7-2
d_call: .
j_call: TRBJ2-7